This section outlines one TCR beta chain sequence together with its context. CDR3 length: 14 residues. After removal of 8 bases from V and 0 bases from J, the junction contained 5 bases not matched to a gene. CDR1 and CDR2 from the germline V gene are ENHRY and SYGVKD. This sample is drawn from a study of cytomegalovirus exposure and HLA in healthy donors. Amplification used 60 Vbeta primers and 13 Jbeta primers. Generated by immunoSEQ multiplex PCR, the TCRdb table keeps only in-frame clones and is missing some. The table lists about 57,000 clones, about 83% of them singletons, with 4.3% in the top ten.

This TCR came from a man younger than 40 in good health and CMV-seronegative. The sample comprised PBMCs. V gene TRBV10-3 combines with J gene TRBJ2-3, with 7 bases identical to TRBD2. The CDR3 nucleotides are TGTGCCATCGCACAGCGGGAAAGCACAGATACGCAGTATTTT. It is translated as CAIAQRESTDTQYF.